The 15 T cell receptor beta chains given below trace back to one sample, sequenced in a study of blood T cell repertoires in COVID-19. Sequenced by immunoSEQ multiplex PCR; TCRdb stores in-frame clones only, minus some. In the table there are approximately 470,000 clones, roughly nine tenths of which are singletons. Input material: PBMCs or T cells enriched from blood (not recorded which). The receptor set was obtained from a woman aged 18-29 years who had recovered from COVID-19.

This chain links TRBV5-6 with TRBJ2-5; 8 nucleotides match TRBD1. Germline CDR1 reads SGHDT; CDR2 reads YYEEEE. Germline trimming cut 4 bases from V and 2 bases from J; bases unmatched to any gene: 10. The CDR3 has 16 residues. Here the CDR3 reads CASSDLGQGVQETQYF. CDR3 bases: TGTGCCAGCAGCGACCTCGGACAGGGAGTTCAAGAGACCCAGTACTTC.

The V call is TRBV19, the J call TRBJ2-7, with 7 bases identical to TRBD1. The CDR3 consists of 13 residues. Trimming removed 5 bases from V and 5 bases from J; junction bases left unmatched: 6. Per germline, CDR1 LNHDA and CDR2 SQIVND (reference sequence). In DNA, the CDR3 is TGTGCCAGTAGTGTGGACAGGAACAACGAGCAGTACTTC. It encodes CASSVDRNNEQYF.

The gene calls are TRBV5-4 and TRBJ2-1; 10 bases line up with TRBD2. There are 14 residues in the CDR3. Germline CDR1 and CDR2: SGHNT and YYREEE (reference sequence). The V and J ends lost 6 bases and 10 bases, in that order; junction bases with no gene match: 10. CDR3 sequence reads: CASIPAGGQREQFF. DNA of the CDR3: TGTGCCAGCATTCCAGCGGGGGGGCAGAGAGAGCAGTTCTTC.

The genes are TRBV24-1 and TRBJ2-5; TRBD2 agrees at 13 bases. With 6 bases clipped from V and 1 base from J, the junction kept 7 bases outside the gene matches. The CDR3 is 17 residues long. Per germline, CDR1 KGHDR and CDR2 SFDVKD. This CDR3 reads CATSRLAGGPGQETQYF. CDR3 bases: TGTGCCACCAGTCGACTAGCGGGGGGCCCTGGCCAAGAGACCCAGTACTTC.

To note about this clone: Other DNA sequences within the sample encode an identical CDR3. The V call is TRBV4-1, the J call TRBJ1-5; D unclear. Germline values: CDR1 MGHRA, CDR2 YSYEKL. V lost 0 bases to trimming and J lost 4 bases, with 4 bases between them. This CDR3 is 13 amino acids long. CDR3 amino acids: CASSQDRNQPQHF. The CDR3 coding sequence is TGCGCCAGCAGCCAAGATCGGAATCAGCCCCAGCATTTT.

The V gene is TRBV18, the J gene TRBJ2-3; 7 bases are a match to TRBD1. Losses at the gene ends were 3 bases for V and 0 bases for J; bases not matched to a gene: 9. The CDR3 is made up of 17 amino acids. The germline CDR1 and CDR2 sequences are KGHSH and LQKENI. CDR3 DNA sequence: TGTGCCAGCTCACCCCCCGGGACAGACTACAGCACAGATACGCAGTATTTT. Amino acids: CASSPPGTDYSTDTQYF.

This chain joins TRBV28 and TRBJ1-1; TRBD1 is a possible D gene (6 bases). The germline V gene has CDR1 MDHEN and CDR2 SYDVKM. The ends were cut back, 5 bases at V and 5 bases at J, with 9 bases in the middle. There are 12 residues in the CDR3. CDR3 protein: CASSRTVTEAFF. In DNA form, the CDR3 reads TGTGCCAGCAGTCGGACAGTGACTGAAGCTTTCTTT. The full variable domain, completed using reference TRBV28 and TRBJ1-1, is DVKVTQSSRYLVKRTGEKVFLECVQDMDHENMFWYRQDPGLGLRLIYFSYDVKMKEKGDIPEGYSVSREKKERFSLILESASTNQTSMYLCASSRTVTEAFFGQGTRLTVV.

The chain joins TRBV9 to TRBJ2-3, with D maybe TRBD2 (7 bases). The CDR3 totals 15 residues. V was trimmed by 0 bases and J by 6 bases, leaving 14 bases between them. Looked up from germline, CDR1 is SGDLS and CDR2 is YYNGEE. The chain's CDR3 is CASSVVAGARDTQYF. The CDR3 DNA is TGTGCCAGCAGCGTAGTGGCGGGGGCACGGGATACGCAGTATTTT.

This rearrangement joins TRBV21-1 to TRBJ2-5; the table gives TRBD1 as D, unverified against the DNA. TRBV21-1 has pseudogene status. The CDR3 length is 13 residues. CDR3 coding DNA: TGTGCCAGCAGCAAAGAGGGGGTGGAGACCCAGTACTTC. Residues: CASSKEGVETQYF.

The rearrangement joins TRBV28 to TRBJ1-1; no definite D call. The CDR3 runs 13 residues. CDR1 and CDR2 from the germline V gene are MDHEN and SYDVKM. The ends were cut back, 1 base at V and 1 base at J, with 4 bases in the middle. The CDR3 spells CASSLFRNTEAFF. CDR3 coding DNA: TGTGCCAGCAGTTTATTTAGGAACACTGAAGCTTTCTTT.

This clone was recorded only once. The chain recombines TRBV2 with TRBJ2-2; TRBD1 might be the D (5 bases). Germline loops: CDR1 SNHLY, CDR2 FYNNEI. The CDR3 length is 18 residues. Trimming shortened V by 5 bases and J by 0 bases, and 19 bases separated the two germline ends. The CDR3 nucleotides read TGTGCCAGCAGTCACAAAATCGACAGCCTATCGAACACCGGGGAGCTGTTTTTT. The encoded protein is CASSHKIDSLSNTGELFF.

The chain uses TRBV4-1 and TRBJ1-1; possible D gene TRBD1, 6 bases. The CDR3 is 13 amino acids. Germline-derived CDR1 and CDR2 are MGHRA and YSYEKL. Between the trimmed V and J ends, which lost 1 base and 8 bases, there was a span of 11 bases. The chain's CDR3 is CASSQVLGAEAFF. CDR3 in DNA: TGCGCCAGCAGCCAAGTACTGGGGGCCGAAGCTTTCTTT.

V gene TRBV5-1 combines with J gene TRBJ2-3, with 8 positions matching TRBD1. V was clipped by 0 bases and J by 6 bases; unmatched bases: 12. CDR3 size: 17 residues. The germline V gene encodes CDR1 SGHRS and CDR2 YFSETQ. CDR3 protein: CASSLDPGGAAGDTQYF. Here the CDR3 DNA reads TGCGCCAGCAGCTTGGATCCAGGGGGCGCCGCCGGGGATACGCAGTATTTT.

This clone was seen a handful of times. The J gene is TRBJ1-1, the V gene TRBV7-8, with TRBD1 matching over 11 bases. The germline CDR1 and CDR2 sequences are SGHVS and FQNEAQ. CDR3 length equals 16 residues. J gave up 3 bases and V 5 bases, and 8 bases lay outside the gene matches. The CDR3 DNA reads TGTGCCAGCAGCCCCAGGACAGGGGGCTTGGACACTGAAGCTTTCTTT. Amino acids: CASSPRTGGLDTEAFF.

A few counts support this clone. V usage is TRBV30 and J usage is TRBJ1-6; D is uncertain. V was shortened by 3 bases and J by 12 bases, with 12 bases between the two germline ends. CDR1 GTSNPN and CDR2 SVGIG come from the germline V gene (reference sequence). This CDR3 has 12 residues. DNA of the CDR3: TGTGCCTGGAGGTCGGGGTCTTTACCCCTCCACTTT. This encodes CAWRSGSLPLHF.